These 9 T cell receptor beta chains were all obtained from the same sample, sequenced in a study of T cell repertoires in urothelial bladder cancer. This table comes from immunoSEQ multiplex PCR, and its TCRdb copy is limited to in-frame clones, with some not included. The sample holds fewer than 15,000 clones; roughly 65% are singletons and the top ten take 8% to 9%. The sample was tumor-infiltrating cells from bladder cancer. These receptor sequences come from a human donor with urothelial carcinoma.

The chain employs TRBV6-1 and TRBJ2-4; 7 bases line up with TRBD1. Germline V gene data show CDR1 as MNHNS and CDR2 as SASEGT. This CDR3 region has 12 residues. Trimming removed 1 base from V and 12 bases from J; junction bases left unmatched: 3. The CDR3 coding sequence is TGTGCCAGCAGTGAAGAGGGGGACAGTCAGTACTTC. Protein sequence: CASSEEGDSQYF.

The gene calls are TRBV30 and TRBJ2-2; TRBD2 aligns across 8 bases. Germline loops: CDR1 GTSNPN, CDR2 SVGIG (reference sequence). The CDR3 is 15 amino acids. Losses at the gene ends were 0 bases for V and 4 bases for J; bases not matched to a gene: 4. The CDR3 region has the DNA TGTGCCTGGAGTGTATCGAGCGGGGGCACCGGGGAGCTGTTTTTT. As protein: CAWSVSSGGTGELFF.

This sequence joins TRBV6-6 and TRBJ1-2; D uncertain. Germline V gene data show CDR1 as MNHNY and CDR2 as SVGAGI (reference sequence). The V end lost 2 bases, the J end lost 0 bases, and 7 bases lay between the germline ends. The CDR3 loop spans 14 amino acids. In nucleotides, the CDR3 is TGTGCCAGCAGTTACACAGAAGCTAACTATGGCTACACCTTC. Residues: CASSYTEANYGYTF.

This clone was found a few times. The chain carries TRBV4-1 and TRBJ1-2; no definite D call. The CDR3 extends over 12 amino acids. The V gene's germline CDR1 is MGHRA and CDR2 YSYEKL. Trimming took off 8 bases at V and 4 bases at J, with 11 bases between the two ends. CDR3 sequence reads: CASGPEGYGYTF. The DNA of the CDR3 is TGCGCCAGCGGGCCTGAGGGCTATGGCTACACCTTC.

This clone was seen only once. The chain couples TRBV29-1 to TRBJ2-7; D is unclear. The germline V gene encodes CDR1 SQVTM and CDR2 ANQGSEA. V was clipped by 7 bases and J by 1 base, with 11 bases between them. The CDR3 covers 12 residues. For the CDR3, the DNA is TGCAGCGCTGAGGTACAGTCCTACGAGCAGTACTTC. This translates into CSAEVQSYEQYF.

V usage is TRBV5-1 and J usage is TRBJ1-1, with D perhaps TRBD1 (5 bases). This CDR3 is 17 amino acids long. Germline loops: CDR1 SGHRS, CDR2 YFSETQ. Trimming stripped 4 bases from V and 0 bases from J, with 19 bases between. CDR3 sequence: CASSMGVARVLNTEAFF. In DNA form, the CDR3 reads TGCGCCAGCAGCATGGGGGTGGCGAGGGTTTTGAACACTGAAGCTTTCTTT.

The table lists this clone with a count of one. This chain links TRBV7-6 with TRBJ2-5; the D is unclear. V dropped 1 base and J dropped 5 bases, with 14 bases sitting between them. CDR1 SGHVS and CDR2 FNYEAQ come from the germline V gene. The CDR3 consists of 15 residues. CDR3: CASSLGGRNEETQYF. The DNA of the CDR3 is TGTGCCAGCAGCTTAGGTGGCAGGAACGAGGAGACCCAGTACTTC.

This clone was seen only a few times. This chain joins TRBV2 and TRBJ1-2; D call uncertain. Trimming left V 6 bases short and J 0 bases short, with 14 bases between. CDR3 length: 15 residues. From germline, CDR1 is SNHLY and CDR2 FYNNEI. The CDR3 bases are TGTGCCAGCAGATTGGCACAACCCGCTAACTATGGCTACACCTTC. Residues: CASRLAQPANYGYTF.

This clone was recorded only once. The chain carries TRBV10-3 and TRBJ2-5; 10 bases are a match to TRBD2. From germline, CDR1 is ENHRY and CDR2 SYGVKD. This CDR3 has 13 amino acids. The V and J ends lost 9 bases and 5 bases, in that order; junction bases with no gene match: 6. The CDR3 DNA sequence: TGTGCCATAGCGGGGGGGCCAGGGGAGACCCAGTACTTC. Residues: CAIAGGPGETQYF.